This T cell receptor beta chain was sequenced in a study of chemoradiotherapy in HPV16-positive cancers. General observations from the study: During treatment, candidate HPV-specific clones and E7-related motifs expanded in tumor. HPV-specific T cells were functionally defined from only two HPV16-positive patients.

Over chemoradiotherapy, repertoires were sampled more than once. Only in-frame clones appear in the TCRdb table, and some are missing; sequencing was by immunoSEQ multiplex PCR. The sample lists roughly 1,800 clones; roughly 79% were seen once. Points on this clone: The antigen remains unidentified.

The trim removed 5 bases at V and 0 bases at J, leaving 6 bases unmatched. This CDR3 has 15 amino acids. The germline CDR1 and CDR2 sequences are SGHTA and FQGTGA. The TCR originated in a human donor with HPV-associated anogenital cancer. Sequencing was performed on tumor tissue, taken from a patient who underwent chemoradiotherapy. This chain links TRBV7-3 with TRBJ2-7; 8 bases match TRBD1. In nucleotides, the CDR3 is TGTGCCAGCAGCCCAGGACAGGGCTACTCCTACGAGCAGTACTTC. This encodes CASSPGQGYSYEQYF.